This TCR beta chain is from a study of T cell repertoires in aging, cancer and after chemotherapy. Study in general: Over several months to years, re-sampled healthy donor repertoires clearly shared clones.

This clonotype was seen only a few times. A mixed TRB-A/B primer pool amplified rearranged TRB by multiplex touch-down PCR. TCRdb itself ran the multiplex PCR reads through MiXCR, one entry per CDR3 protein. The table includes several thousand distinct CDR3 sequences, around 35% detected once. Peripheral blood genomic DNA, not sorted cells or RNA, was the template. The sequence was collected from a human donor in good health. The donor label of this sample is uncertain. Material: blood.

CDR3 bases: TGCGCCAGCAGCCAGTATACAGGGGGAACTAATGAAAAACTGTTTTTT. As protein: CASSQYTGGTNEKLFF. The rearrangement joins TRBV4-3 to TRBJ1-4, with TRBD1 matching 8 bases. Germline assignment: CDR1 LGHNA and CDR2 YSLEER. This CDR3 has 16 residues. J lost 1 base, V lost 3 bases, and 4 bases had no gene match.